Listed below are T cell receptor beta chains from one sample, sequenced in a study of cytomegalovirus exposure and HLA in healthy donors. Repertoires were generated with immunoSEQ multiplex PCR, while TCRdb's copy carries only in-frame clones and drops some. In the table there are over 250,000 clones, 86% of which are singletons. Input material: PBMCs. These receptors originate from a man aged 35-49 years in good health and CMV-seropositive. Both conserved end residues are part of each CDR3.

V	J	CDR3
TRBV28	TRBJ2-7	CASNSGASDGYEQYF
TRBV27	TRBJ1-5	CASSLADSSNQPQHF
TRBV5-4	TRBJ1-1	CASSLVRGGDTEAFF
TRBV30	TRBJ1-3	CAWSVGQGGGNTIYF
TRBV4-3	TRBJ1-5	CASSQAVGVGGNQPQHF
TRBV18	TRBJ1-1	CASSPGRNTEAFF
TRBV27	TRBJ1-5	CASSPYPGDQPQHF
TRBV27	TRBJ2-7	CASSFSRVSSYEQYF
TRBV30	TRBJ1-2	CAWSVSGSANYGYTF
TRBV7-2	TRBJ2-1	CASSFGQGNPYNEQFF
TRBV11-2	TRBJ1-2	CASSLVGTGNYGYTF
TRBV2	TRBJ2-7	CASSAVDRGLEQYF
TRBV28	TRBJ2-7	CASTPGGLAGGYEQYF
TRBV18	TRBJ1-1	CASSPSTGTNTEAFF
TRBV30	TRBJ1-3	CAWSEWAKGAGNTIYF
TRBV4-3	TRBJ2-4	CASSQSLAGEGDIQYF
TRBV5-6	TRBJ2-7	CASSFRQGASSEQYF
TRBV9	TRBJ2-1	CASSLRQGSSYNEQFF
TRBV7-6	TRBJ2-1	CASSLTSNEQFF
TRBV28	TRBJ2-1	CASSSPHSYNEQFF
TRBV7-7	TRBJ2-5	CASSLAGPGGLQETQYF
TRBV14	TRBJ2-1	CASSFGLAGERQFF
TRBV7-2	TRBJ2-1	CASSLTRSTEQFF
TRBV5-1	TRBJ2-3	CASSLAGTGVDTQYF